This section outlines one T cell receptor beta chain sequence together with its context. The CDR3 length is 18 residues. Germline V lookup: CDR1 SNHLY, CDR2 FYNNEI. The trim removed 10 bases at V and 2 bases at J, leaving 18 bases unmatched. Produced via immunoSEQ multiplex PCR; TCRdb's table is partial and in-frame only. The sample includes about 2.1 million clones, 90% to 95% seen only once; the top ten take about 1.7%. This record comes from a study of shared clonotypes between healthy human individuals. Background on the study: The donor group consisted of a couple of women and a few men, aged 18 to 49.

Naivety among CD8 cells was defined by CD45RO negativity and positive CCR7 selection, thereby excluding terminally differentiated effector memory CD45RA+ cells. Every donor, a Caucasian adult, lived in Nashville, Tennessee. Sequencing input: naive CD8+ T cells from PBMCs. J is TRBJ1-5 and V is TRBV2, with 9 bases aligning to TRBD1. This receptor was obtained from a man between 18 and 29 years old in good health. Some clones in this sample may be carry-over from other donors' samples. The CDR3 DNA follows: TGTGCCACCCACCCCGGGACAGGGTTTTTCGGCGGCAATCAGCCCCAGCATTTT. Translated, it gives CATHPGTGFFGGNQPQHF.